The text below deals with one T cell receptor (beta chain). The time point is: persistent/refractory GD, antithyroid drugs over 5 years with positive TRAb. The TCR library was made from RNA that had been extracted from PBMCs in TRIzol. The diagnosis of Graves' disease used American Thyroid Association guidelines. An endocrinology unit in Xi'an, China, supplied the patients. Into tubes containing EDTA, approximately 9 milliliters of peripheral blood were drawn. These data come from a study of regulatory T cells in long-lasting Graves disease. Library construction for TCR beta used iRepertoire HTBI primers and Arm-PCR of CDR3 regions. MiXCR was run by TCRdb on the multiplex PCR reads, yielding one entry per CDR3 protein. In the table there are 400,000 or so distinct CDR3 sequences, 23% of which are singletons. CDR3 length: 15 residues. Germline CDR1 SGDLS, CDR2 YYNGEE. The V gene lost 7 bases and the J gene lost 8 bases, with 21 bases spanning the gap.

The source is a female donor with Graves disease. The material sequenced was peripheral blood mononuclear cells (PBMCs), taken when the disease was refractory, from a patient treated with antithyroid drugs. The chain joins TRBV9 to TRBJ2-2, with D tentatively TRBD1 (8 bases). This CDR3 is CASGRTRQGTGELFF. CDR3 in DNA: TGTGCCAGCGGGAGGACTAGACAGGGGACTGGGGAGCTGTTTTTT.